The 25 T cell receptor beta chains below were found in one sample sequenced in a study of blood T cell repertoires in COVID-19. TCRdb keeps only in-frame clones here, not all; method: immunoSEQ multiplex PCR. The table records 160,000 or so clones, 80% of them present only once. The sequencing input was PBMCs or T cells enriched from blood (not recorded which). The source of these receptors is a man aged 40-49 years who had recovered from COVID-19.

Here the CDR3 DNA reads TGTGCCAGCAGTGAAGCGCGGCGGGGTGAAGCTTTCTTT. As protein: CASSEARRGEAFF. The V call is TRBV2, the J call TRBJ1-1, with D uncertain. The CDR3 consists of 13 residues. The germline gives CDR1 SNHLY, CDR2 FYNNEI. The V end lost 0 bases, the J end lost 7 bases, and 9 bases lay between the germline ends.

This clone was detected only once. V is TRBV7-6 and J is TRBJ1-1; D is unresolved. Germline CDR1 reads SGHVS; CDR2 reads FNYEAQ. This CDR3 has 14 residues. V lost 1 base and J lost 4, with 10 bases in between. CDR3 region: CASSLGPLATEAFF. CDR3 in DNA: TGTGCCAGCAGCTTAGGCCCTTTAGCCACTGAAGCTTTCTTT.

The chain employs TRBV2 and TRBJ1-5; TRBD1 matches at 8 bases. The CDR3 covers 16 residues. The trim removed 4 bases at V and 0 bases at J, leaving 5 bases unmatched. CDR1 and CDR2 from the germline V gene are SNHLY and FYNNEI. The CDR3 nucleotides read TGTGCCAGCAGTGGACGACAGGGGTATAGCAATCAGCCCCAGCATTTT. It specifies CASSGRQGYSNQPQHF.

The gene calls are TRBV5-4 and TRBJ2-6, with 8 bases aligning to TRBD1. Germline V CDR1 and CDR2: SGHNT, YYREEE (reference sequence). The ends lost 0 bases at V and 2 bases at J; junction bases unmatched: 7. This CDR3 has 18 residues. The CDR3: CASSLDAGGIAGANVLTF. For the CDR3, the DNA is TGTGCCAGCAGCTTGGACGCAGGGGGCATTGCTGGGGCCAACGTCCTGACTTTC. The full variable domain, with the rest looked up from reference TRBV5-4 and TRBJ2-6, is ETGVTQSPTHLIKTRGQQVTLRCSSQSGHNTVSWYQQALGQGPQFIFQYYREEENGRGNFPPRFSGLQFPNYSSELNVNALELDDSALYLCASSLDAGGIAGANVLTFGAGSRLTVL.

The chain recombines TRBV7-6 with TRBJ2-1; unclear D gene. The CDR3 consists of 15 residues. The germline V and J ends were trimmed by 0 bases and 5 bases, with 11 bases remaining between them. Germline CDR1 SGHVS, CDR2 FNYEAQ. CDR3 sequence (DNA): TGTGCCAGCAGCTTAGCGACTCAACCCAACAATGAGCAGTTCTTC. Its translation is CASSLATQPNNEQFF.

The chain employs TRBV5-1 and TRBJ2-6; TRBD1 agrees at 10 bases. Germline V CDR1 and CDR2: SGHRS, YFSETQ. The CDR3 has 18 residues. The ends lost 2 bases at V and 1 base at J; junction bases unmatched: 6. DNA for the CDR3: TGCGCCAGCAGCTTTTTTGGACAGGGGGTATCTGGGGCCAACGTCCTGACTTTC. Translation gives CASSFFGQGVSGANVLTF.

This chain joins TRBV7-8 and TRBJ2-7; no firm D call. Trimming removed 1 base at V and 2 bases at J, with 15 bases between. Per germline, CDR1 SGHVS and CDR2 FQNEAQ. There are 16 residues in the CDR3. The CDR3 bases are TGTGCCAGCAGCTTAGACCCTAACGATGAAACCTACGAGCAGTACTTC. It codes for CASSLDPNDETYEQYF. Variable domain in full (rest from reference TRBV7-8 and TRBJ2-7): GAGVSQSPRYKVAKRGQDVALRCDPISGHVSLFWYQQALGQGPEFLTYFQNEAQLDKSGLPSDRFFAERPEGSVSTLKIQRTQQEDSAVYLCASSLDPNDETYEQYFGPGTRLTVT.

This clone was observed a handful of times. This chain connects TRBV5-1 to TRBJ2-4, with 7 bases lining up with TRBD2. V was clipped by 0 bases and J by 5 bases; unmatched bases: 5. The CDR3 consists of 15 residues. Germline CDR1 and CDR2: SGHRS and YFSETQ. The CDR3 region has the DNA TGCGCCAGCAGCTTGGCCGGACTAGTGGAAAACATTCAGTACTTC. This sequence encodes CASSLAGLVENIQYF. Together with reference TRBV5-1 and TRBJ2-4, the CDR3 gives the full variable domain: KAGVTQTPRYLIKTRGQQVTLSCSPISGHRSVSWYQQTPGQGLQFLFEYFSETQRNKGNFPGRFSGRQFSNSRSEMNVSTLELGDSALYLCASSLAGLVENIQYFGAGTRLSVL.

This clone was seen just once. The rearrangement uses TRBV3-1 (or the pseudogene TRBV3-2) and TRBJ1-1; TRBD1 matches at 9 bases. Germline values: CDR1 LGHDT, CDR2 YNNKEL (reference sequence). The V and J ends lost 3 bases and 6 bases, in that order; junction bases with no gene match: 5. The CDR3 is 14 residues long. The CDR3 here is CASSQSGTGSEAFF. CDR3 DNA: TGTGCCAGCAGCCAGTCCGGGACAGGGTCTGAAGCTTTCTTT.

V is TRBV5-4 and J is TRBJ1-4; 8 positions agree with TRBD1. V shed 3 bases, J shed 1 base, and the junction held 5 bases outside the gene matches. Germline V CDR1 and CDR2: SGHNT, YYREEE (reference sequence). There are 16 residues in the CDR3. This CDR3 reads CASSSSGTGTNEKLFF. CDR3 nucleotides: TGTGCCAGCAGCTCGTCCGGGACAGGAACTAATGAAAAACTGTTTTTT.

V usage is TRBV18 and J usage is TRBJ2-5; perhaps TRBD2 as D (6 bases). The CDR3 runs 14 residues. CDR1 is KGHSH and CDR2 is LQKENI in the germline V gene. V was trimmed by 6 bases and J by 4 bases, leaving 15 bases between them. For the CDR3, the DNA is TGTGCCAGCTCGCCCCCGACTAGATCAGAGACCCAGTACTTC. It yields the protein CASSPPTRSETQYF.

The CDR3 is CASSLQVPETQYF. CDR3 sequence (DNA): TGCGCCAGCAGCTTACAGGTACCCGAGACCCAGTACTTC. The gene calls are TRBV5-1 and TRBJ2-5; D might be TRBD1 (5 bases). The CDR3 length is 13 residues. CDR1 is SGHRS and CDR2 is YFSETQ in the germline V gene. Trimming removed 2 bases at V and 5 bases at J, with 10 bases between.

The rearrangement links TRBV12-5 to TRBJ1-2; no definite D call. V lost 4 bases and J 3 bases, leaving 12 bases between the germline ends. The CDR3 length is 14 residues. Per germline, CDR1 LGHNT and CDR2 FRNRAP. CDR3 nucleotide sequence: TGTGCTAGTGGTTCCGTAGAGTTTTACTATGGCTACACCTTC. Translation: CASGSVEFYYGYTF.

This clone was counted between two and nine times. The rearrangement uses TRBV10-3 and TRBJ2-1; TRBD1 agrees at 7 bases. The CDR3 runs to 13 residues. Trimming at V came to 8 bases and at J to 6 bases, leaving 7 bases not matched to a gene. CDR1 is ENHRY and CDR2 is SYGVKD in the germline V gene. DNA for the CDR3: TGTGCCATCGGTTCTCAGGGGGTCAATGAGCAGTTCTTC. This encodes CAIGSQGVNEQFF.

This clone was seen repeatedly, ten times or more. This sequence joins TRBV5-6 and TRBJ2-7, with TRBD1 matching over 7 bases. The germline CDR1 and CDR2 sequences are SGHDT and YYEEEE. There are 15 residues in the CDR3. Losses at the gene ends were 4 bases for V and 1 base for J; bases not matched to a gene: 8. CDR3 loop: CASSPTGTVSYEQYF. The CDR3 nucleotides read TGTGCCAGCAGCCCCACCGGGACAGTTTCCTACGAGCAGTACTTC. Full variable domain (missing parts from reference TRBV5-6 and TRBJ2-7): DAGVTQSPTHLIKTRGQQVTLRCSPKSGHDTVSWYQQALGQGPQFIFQYYEEEERQRGNFPDRFSGHQFPNYSSELNVNALLLGDSALYLCASSPTGTVSYEQYFGPGTRLTVT.

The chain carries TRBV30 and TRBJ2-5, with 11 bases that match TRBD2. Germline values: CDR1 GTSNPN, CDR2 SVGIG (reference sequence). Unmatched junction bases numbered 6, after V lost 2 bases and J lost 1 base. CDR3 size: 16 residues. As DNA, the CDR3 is TGTGCCTGGAGTTCTAGCGGGGGGAGTTTCCAAGAGACCCAGTACTTC. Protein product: CAWSSSGGSFQETQYF.

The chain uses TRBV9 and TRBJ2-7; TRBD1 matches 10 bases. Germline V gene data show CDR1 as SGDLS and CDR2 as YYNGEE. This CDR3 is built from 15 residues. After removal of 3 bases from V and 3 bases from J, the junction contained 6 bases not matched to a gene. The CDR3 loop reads CASSDRDRGIYEQYF. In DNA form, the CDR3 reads TGTGCCAGCAGCGACCGGGACAGGGGCATCTACGAGCAGTACTTC.

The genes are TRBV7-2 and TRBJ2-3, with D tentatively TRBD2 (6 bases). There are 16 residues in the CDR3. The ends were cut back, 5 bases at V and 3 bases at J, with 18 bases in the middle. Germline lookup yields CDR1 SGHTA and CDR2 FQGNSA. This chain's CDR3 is CASSDPWGVLTDTQYF. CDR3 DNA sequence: TGTGCCAGCAGCGACCCTTGGGGGGTGTTGACAGATACGCAGTATTTT.

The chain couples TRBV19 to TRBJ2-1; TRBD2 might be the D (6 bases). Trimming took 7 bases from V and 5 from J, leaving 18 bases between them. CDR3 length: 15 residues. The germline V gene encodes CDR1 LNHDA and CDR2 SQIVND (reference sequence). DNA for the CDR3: TGTGCCAGTAAGGTAGGAGGGGAGGTCCACAATGAGCAGTTCTTC. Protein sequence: CASKVGGEVHNEQFF.

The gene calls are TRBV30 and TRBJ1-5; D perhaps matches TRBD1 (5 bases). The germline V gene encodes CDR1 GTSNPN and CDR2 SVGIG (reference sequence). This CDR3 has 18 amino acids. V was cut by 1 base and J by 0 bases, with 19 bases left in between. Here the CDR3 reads CAWSEKAGWWGSNQPQHF. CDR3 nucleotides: TGTGCCTGGAGTGAAAAGGCAGGGTGGTGGGGTAGCAATCAGCCCCAGCATTTT.

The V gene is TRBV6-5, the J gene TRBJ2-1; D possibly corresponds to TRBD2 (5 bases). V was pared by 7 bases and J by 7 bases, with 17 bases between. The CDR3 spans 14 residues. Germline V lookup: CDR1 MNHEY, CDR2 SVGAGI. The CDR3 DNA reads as TGTGCCAGCACTCCGAGGGTAGGAGGTAATGAGCAGTTCTTC. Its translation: CASTPRVGGNEQFF.

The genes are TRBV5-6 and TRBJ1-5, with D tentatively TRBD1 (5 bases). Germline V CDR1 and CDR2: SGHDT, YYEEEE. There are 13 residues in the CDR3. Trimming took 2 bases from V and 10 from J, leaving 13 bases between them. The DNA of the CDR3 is TGTGCCAGCAGCTTAAACAGGAGACGTCCCCAGCATTTT. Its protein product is CASSLNRRRPQHF.

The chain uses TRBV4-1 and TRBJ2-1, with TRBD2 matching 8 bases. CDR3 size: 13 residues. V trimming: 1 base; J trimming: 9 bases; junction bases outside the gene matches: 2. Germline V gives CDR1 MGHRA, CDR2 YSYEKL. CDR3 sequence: CASSQGTSSEQFF. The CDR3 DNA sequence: TGCGCCAGCAGCCAAGGGACTAGCTCTGAGCAGTTCTTC.

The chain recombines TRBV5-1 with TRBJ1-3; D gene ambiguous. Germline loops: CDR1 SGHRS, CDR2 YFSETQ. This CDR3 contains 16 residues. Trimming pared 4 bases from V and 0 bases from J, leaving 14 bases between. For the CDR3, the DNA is TGCGCCAGCAGCCTTGGAGGTATTAACTCTGGAAACACCATATATTTT. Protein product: CASSLGGINSGNTIYF.

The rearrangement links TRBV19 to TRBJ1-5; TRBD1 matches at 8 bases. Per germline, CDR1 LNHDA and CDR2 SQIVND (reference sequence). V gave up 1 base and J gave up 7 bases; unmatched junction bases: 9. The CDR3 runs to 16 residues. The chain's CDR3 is CASSIVTGGDSQPQHF. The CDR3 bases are TGTGCCAGTAGTATAGTAACAGGGGGAGATTCACAGCCCCAGCATTTT.